The present T cell receptor beta chain was sequenced within a study of CD8 T cells in ankylosing spondylitis. Broader study findings: The authors reported significant enrichment of disease-linked clones in matched ankylosing spondylitis synovial fluid. Blood from ankylosing spondylitis patients appeared to carry a characteristic roughly eight-variant TCR beta motif.

Notes on this clonotype: Its antigen is not known.

By quantitative 5'-RACE with molecular barcodes, the TCR beta libraries were made. TCRdb re-analysed the 5' RACE reads in MiXCR, keeping a single row per CDR3 protein. The repertoire holds about 240,000 distinct CDR3 sequences, over 7% seen once, with approximately 4.8% in the top ten. Germline-derived CDR1 and CDR2 are LGHNA and YNFKEQ. The CDR3 is made up of 15 amino acids. Trimming left V 5 bases short and J 4 bases short, with 12 bases between. The sequence derives from a female donor with ankylosing spondylitis or in good health (not recorded which). The chain couples TRBV4-2 to TRBJ2-6, with a weak D call TRBD2 (7 bases). Sequencing was carried out using blood, either unsorted or a sorted T cell fraction (not recorded which). CDR3: CASSKGGSGANVLTF. The CDR3 DNA reads as TGTGCCAGCAGCAAGGGGGGGTCAGGGGCCAACGTCCTGACTTTC.